Shown below are 10 T cell receptor beta chains from a single sample sequenced in a study of beta chain features in type 1 diabetes. TCRB transcripts that were expressed got sequenced, as all of the isolated RNA had been reverse transcribed. Clones were read by immunoSEQ multiplex PCR, and TCRdb kept only the in-frame ones, dropping some. The repertoire includes roughly 500,000 clones, 10% to 12% of them detected once, and over 0.035% sits in the top ten. Sequencing was carried out using naive CD4+ T cells from blood. Receptors originate from a young woman in good health.

This clone was observed at least ten times. The V call is TRBV29-1, the J call TRBJ2-1; no clear D gene. CDR1 is SQVTM and CDR2 is ANQGSEA in the germline V gene. Trimming took 4 bases from V and 6 from J, leaving 7 bases between them. The CDR3 covers 11 residues. The CDR3 region is CSVGSVNEQFF. The DNA for the CDR3 is TGCAGCGTTGGCAGTGTCAATGAGCAGTTCTTC.

The chain recombines TRBV19 with TRBJ2-7, with 11 nucleotides matching TRBD2. The germline V gene has CDR1 LNHDA and CDR2 SQIVND (reference sequence). V was clipped by 5 bases and J by 4 bases; unmatched bases: 7. There are 15 residues in the CDR3. The CDR3 sequence: CASSLGTSGLYEQYF. In nucleotides, the CDR3 is TGTGCCAGTAGTCTCGGGACTAGCGGACTATACGAGCAGTACTTC.

The chain recombines TRBV5-4 with TRBJ2-5; possible D gene TRBD2, 5 bases. V was shortened by 4 bases and J by 7 bases, with 20 bases between the two germline ends. CDR1 and CDR2 from the germline V gene are SGHNT and YYREEE (reference sequence). This CDR3 has 15 amino acids. This CDR3 is CASSPATTGLVTQYF. In DNA, the CDR3 is TGTGCCAGCAGCCCCGCGACTACGGGTCTTGTGACCCAGTACTTC. The whole variable domain, remainder taken from reference TRBV5-4 and TRBJ2-5, is ETGVTQSPTHLIKTRGQQVTLRCSSQSGHNTVSWYQQALGQGPQFIFQYYREEENGRGNFPPRFSGLQFPNYSSELNVNALELDDSALYLCASSPATTGLVTQYFGPGTRLLVL.

In nucleotides, the CDR3 is TGTGCCAGCAGCCAGAACTACCAAGAGACCCAGTACTTC. Its translation is CASSQNYQETQYF. The rearrangement uses TRBV16 and TRBJ2-5; no firm D call. This CDR3 is 13 amino acids long. Germline V gene sequence: CDR1 KGHSY, CDR2 FQNENV. The V end was cut by 3 bases, the J end by 0 bases, with 5 bases between.

In its sample, this clone was seen a few times. V usage is TRBV20-1 and J usage is TRBJ1-1; D gene ambiguous. The CDR3 is made up of 11 amino acids. Trimming removed 3 bases at V and 5 bases at J, with 7 bases between. In germline, CDR1 is DFQATT, CDR2 SNEGSKA (reference sequence). The CDR3 bases are TGCAGTGCTAGTGCCGGGACTGAAGCTTTCTTT. It encodes CSASAGTEAFF.

This clone was detected only a few times. The chain employs TRBV9 and TRBJ2-1; 8 nucleotides line up with TRBD1. CDR3 length: 16 residues. From germline, CDR1 is SGDLS and CDR2 YYNGEE. J was trimmed by 0 bases and V by 3 bases; bases with no gene match: 5. CDR3 coding DNA: TGTGCCAGCAGCGCGCGACAGGGGAACTCCTACAATGAGCAGTTCTTC. Encoded protein: CASSARQGNSYNEQFF.

This chain links TRBV10-3 with TRBJ2-7, with D unresolved. This CDR3 has 16 amino acids. V lost 6 bases and J lost 0, with 18 bases in between. Germline V gene lookup returns CDR1 ENHRY and CDR2 SYGVKD. CDR3 region: CAISGSNSTSSYEQYF. CDR3 sequence (DNA): TGTGCCATCAGCGGCTCAAACAGTACCAGCTCCTACGAGCAGTACTTC.

A few counts support this clone. The V call is TRBV7-2, the J call TRBJ2-3; 9 bases fit TRBD2. The V and J ends lost 5 bases and 0 bases, in that order; junction bases with no gene match: 12. The length of the CDR3 is 18 residues. From germline, CDR1 is SGHTA and CDR2 FQGNSA. As DNA, the CDR3 is TGTGCCAGCAGCCCCTATATCGCGGGGGGGTTAAGCACAGATACGCAGTATTTT. It translates to CASSPYIAGGLSTDTQYF.

CDR3: CASSLLASNEQFF. The DNA of the CDR3 is TGCGCCAGCAGCCTGCTAGCGAGCAATGAGCAGTTCTTC. J is TRBJ2-1 and V is TRBV5-1; perhaps TRBD2 as D (6 bases). Trimming left V 4 bases short and J 6 bases short, with 11 bases between. From germline, CDR1 is SGHRS and CDR2 YFSETQ. The CDR3 is 13 residues long. Full variable domain (rest looked up from reference TRBV5-1 and TRBJ2-1): KAGVTQTPRYLIKTRGQQVTLSCSPISGHRSVSWYQQTPGQGLQFLFEYFSETQRNKGNFPGRFSGRQFSNSRSEMNVSTLELGDSALYLCASSLLASNEQFFGPGTRLTVL.

The V and J genes are TRBV9 and TRBJ1-3; maybe TRBD1 (6 bases). V lost 2 bases, J lost 0 bases, and 9 bases lay in between. This CDR3 contains 15 residues. Germline V gene lookup returns CDR1 SGDLS and CDR2 YYNGEE. CDR3 nucleotide sequence: TGTGCCAGCAGCGTTGGGACACTCTCTGGAAACACCATATATTTT. Amino acids: CASSVGTLSGNTIYF. Variable domain in full (rest from reference TRBV9 and TRBJ1-3): DSGVTQTPKHLITATGQRVTLRCSPRSGDLSVYWYQQSLDQGLQFLIQYYNGEERAKGNILERFSAQQFPDLHSELNLSSLELGDSALYFCASSVGTLSGNTIYFGEGSWLTVV.